Following are 9 T cell receptor beta chains from one sample sequenced in a study of radiotherapy plus CTLA-4 blockade in lung cancer. Produced via immunoSEQ multiplex PCR; TCRdb's table is partial and in-frame only. The sample lists 70,000 to 90,000 clones; roughly 75% were seen once. The sample in question was peripheral blood, obtained from a patient treated with radiotherapy plus ipilimumab. Receptor source: a human donor with non-small cell lung cancer who had a complete response to radiotherapy plus ipilimumab.

With respect to this clone: The junction departs from germline at one end; a sequencing error may be responsible. This rearrangement joins TRBV30 to TRBJ2-2, with 7 positions matching TRBD1. The CDR3 has 14 amino acids. Germline V gene sequence: CDR1 GTSNPN, CDR2 SVGIG (reference sequence). In nucleotides, the CDR3 is TGTGCCTGGAGAAGGACAGGTGCCACCGGGGAGCTGTTATTT. This gives the protein CAWRRTGATGELLF.

The V gene is TRBV4-1, the J gene TRBJ1-5; 10 positions match TRBD1. CDR3 length: 15 amino acids. The V gene's germline CDR1 is MGHRA and CDR2 YSYEKL. Unmatched junction bases numbered 4, after V lost 4 bases and J lost 4 bases. The CDR3 region has the DNA TGCGCCAGCAGCCTGGGACAGGGGATAAATCAGCCCCAGCATTTT. It translates to CASSLGQGINQPQHF.

The chain carries TRBV7-6 and TRBJ2-3; the D gene is possibly TRBD1 (6 bases). The CDR3 is 15 residues long. Germline CDR1 reads SGHVS; CDR2 reads FNYEAQ. With 5 bases removed from V and 2 bases from J, the gap between germline ends came to 14 bases. The CDR3 spells CASSLRTADTDTQYF. CDR3 coding DNA: TGTGCCAGCAGCCTAAGGACAGCAGACACAGATACGCAGTATTTT.

As regards this clone: Other nucleotide sequences in the sample specify the same CDR3. The gene calls are TRBV15 and TRBJ1-1; D is undetermined. The V gene's germline CDR1 is LNHNV and CDR2 YYDKDF (reference sequence). The CDR3 consists of 13 residues. Trimming removed 0 bases from V and 1 base from J, with 3 bases in between. CDR3 sequence (DNA): TGTGCCACCAGCAGAGACAGGAACACTGAAGCTTTCTTT. Its translation is CATSRDRNTEAFF.

The V and J genes are TRBV11-3 and TRBJ1-2; tentative D call: TRBD1 (6 bases). The V end was cut by 1 base, the J end by 3 bases, with 12 bases between. The CDR3 totals 15 residues. CDR1 SGHNT and CDR2 YENEEA come from the germline V gene. The CDR3 reads CASSLVRGSHYGYTF. Written as DNA, the CDR3 is TGTGCCAGCAGCTTAGTGAGGGGGTCTCACTATGGCTACACCTTC.

The V and J genes are TRBV28 and TRBJ1-5, with 10 bases that match TRBD1. V lost 6 bases to trimming and J lost 9 bases; unmatched junction nucleotides: 14. Germline V gene lookup returns CDR1 MDHEN and CDR2 SYDVKM. The CDR3 consists of 16 residues. The CDR3 bases are TGTGCCAGCAGGGGAACGACAGGGGGCCTTGCTCGGCCCCAGCATTTT. Residues: CASRGTTGGLARPQHF.

This clone qualifies as medium-sized. V and J are TRBV9 and TRBJ1-1; no definite D call. The germline V and J ends were trimmed by 4 bases and 6 bases, with 13 bases remaining between them. In germline, CDR1 is SGDLS, CDR2 YYNGEE. The CDR3 runs 13 residues. CDR3 residues: CASSLSGAAEAFF. The CDR3 DNA reads TGTGCCAGCAGCCTATCCGGAGCCGCTGAAGCTTTCTTT.

The chain combines TRBV5-6 with TRBJ1-4; D is perhaps TRBD1 (6 bases). V was pared by 1 base and J by 7 bases, with 14 bases between. This CDR3 is 15 amino acids long. CDR1 SGHDT and CDR2 YYEEEE come from the germline V gene. CDR3 DNA: TGTGCCAGCAGCTTGAGGGGGGTAGGTGCTGAAAAACTGTTTTTT. This sequence encodes CASSLRGVGAEKLFF. Together with reference TRBV5-6 and TRBJ1-4, the CDR3 gives the full variable domain: DAGVTQSPTHLIKTRGQQVTLRCSPKSGHDTVSWYQQALGQGPQFIFQYYEEEERQRGNFPDRFSGHQFPNYSSELNVNALLLGDSALYLCASSLRGVGAEKLFFGSGTQLSVL.

The chain has TRBV30 and TRBJ1-4; D uncertain. Per the germline V gene, CDR1 is GTSNPN and CDR2 is SVGIG (reference sequence). V was shortened by 0 bases and J by 4 bases, with 9 bases between the two germline ends. CDR3 length equals 14 residues. CDR3 amino acids: CAWSVRPLNEKLFF. The CDR3 DNA reads TGTGCCTGGAGTGTGCGGCCGCTTAATGAAAAACTGTTTTTT.